The clone carrying this TCR beta chain was counted many times. The antigen remains unidentified. The source of the sample is a study of T cell repertoires in cytomegalovirus infection. Study-level information: Carrying CMV and the relevant HLA type showed in public TCR beta signatures. Study-wide results and caveats: HLA-C-restricted CMV clonotypes gave the most frequent clonotype in two of eight donors.

The CDR3 is 14 residues long. V shed 3 bases, J shed 6 bases, and the junction held 6 bases outside the gene matches. CDR1 and CDR2 from the germline V gene are SGHTA and FQGNSA. In TCRdb, the reads were re-called with MiXCR into one record per CDR3 protein. Here the sample spans about 140,000 distinct CDR3 sequences, about 6% being singletons. The sequence was obtained from a human donor in good health (CMV status not recorded). Some clones in this sample may be carry-over from other donors' samples. This chain connects TRBV7-2 to TRBJ2-3, with 7 bases identical to TRBD1. Sequenced: PBMCs. CDR3: CASSFRGPADTQYF. In DNA, the CDR3 is TGTGCCAGCAGCTTTAGGGGGCCGGCGGATACGCAGTATTTT.